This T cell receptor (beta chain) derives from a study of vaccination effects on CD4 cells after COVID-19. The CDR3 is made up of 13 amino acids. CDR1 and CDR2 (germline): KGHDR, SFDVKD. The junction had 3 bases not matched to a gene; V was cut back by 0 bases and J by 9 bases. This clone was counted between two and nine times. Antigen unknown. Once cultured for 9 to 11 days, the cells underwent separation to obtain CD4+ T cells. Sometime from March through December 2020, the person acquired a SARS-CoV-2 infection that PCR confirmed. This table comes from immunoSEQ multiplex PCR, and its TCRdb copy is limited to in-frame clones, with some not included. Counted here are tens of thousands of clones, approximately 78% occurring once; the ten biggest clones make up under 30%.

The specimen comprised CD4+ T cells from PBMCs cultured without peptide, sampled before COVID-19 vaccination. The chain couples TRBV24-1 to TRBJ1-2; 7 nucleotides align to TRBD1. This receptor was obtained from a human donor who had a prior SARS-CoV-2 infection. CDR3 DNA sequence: TGTGCCACCAGTGATTTGACAGGGGAACGCTACACCTTC. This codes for CATSDLTGERYTF.